This T cell receptor beta chain was recovered during a study of T cells in pancreatic ductal adenocarcinoma. TCRdb keeps only in-frame clones here, not all; method: immunoSEQ multiplex PCR. The data show 4,000 to 6,000 clones, about 88% seen once. General study findings and limits: The resected cohort was biased toward the minority with early-stage disease. Tumor samples had fewer productive templates and about 8-fold fewer unique clonotypes than blood. Enrichment of CD45RO+ effector over naive T cells in tumors may bias clonality.

With regard to this clone: The antigen remains undetermined.

Selected pancreatic ductal adenocarcinoma patients had undergone surgery without neoadjuvant therapy. The V and J ends lost 5 bases and 2 bases respectively, with 13 bases between them. Germline values: CDR1 SGHTA, CDR2 FQGNSA. The CDR3 contains 14 residues. The sequence was collected from a human donor with pancreatic ductal adenocarcinoma. Sequencing was carried out using pancreatic tumor tissue. V is TRBV7-2 and J is TRBJ2-7; TRBD1 might be the D (7 bases). The chain's CDR3 is CASSPGGRPYEQYF. DNA of the CDR3: TGTGCCAGCAGCCCAGGGGGGCGACCCTACGAGCAGTACTTC.